These 19 T cell receptor beta chains were all obtained from the same sample, sequenced in a study of T cells in Graves' hyperthyroidism and ophthalmopathy. TCR beta CDR3 region amplification was performed from RNA transcripts. With the HTBI primer set, the TCR CDR3 went through a first round of RT-PCR. Each CDR3 protein gets one entry after TCRdb re-called the multiplex PCR reads with MiXCR. This table has hundreds of thousands of distinct CDR3 sequences, approximately 14% appearing once. The sequenced sample consisted of blood. The origin of the receptors is a woman between 18 and 30 years old with Graves' hyperthyroidism.

This sequence joins TRBV19 and TRBJ2-7; D is unresolved. Trimming stripped 3 bases from V and 1 base from J, with 10 bases between. The germline V gene encodes CDR1 LNHDA and CDR2 SQIVND (reference sequence). The CDR3 runs 14 residues. The CDR3 region has the DNA TGTGCCAGTAGTATCGAGCCTGGGTCCTACGAGCAGTACTTC. Encoded protein: CASSIEPGSYEQYF.

This clonotype was picked up many times. V and J are TRBV9 and TRBJ2-1; TRBD1 matches at 8 bases. The CDR3 spans 14 residues. Germline V lookup: CDR1 SGDLS, CDR2 YYNGEE. With 3 bases clipped from V and 5 bases from J, the junction kept 4 bases outside the gene matches. The CDR3 is CASSGGTGNNEQFF. In DNA form, the CDR3 reads TGTGCCAGCAGCGGCGGGACAGGTAACAATGAGCAGTTCTTC.

This clonotype was seen many times. The V and J genes are TRBV4-1 and TRBJ1-2; 8 positions match TRBD1. Germline V lookup: CDR1 MGHRA, CDR2 YSYEKL. The V segment lost 4 bases and the J segment 4 bases; nucleotides outside the gene matches: 8. This CDR3 is built from 15 residues. CDR3 coding DNA: TGCGCCAGCAGCCGAGGACAGGGCAGCGGCTATGGCTACACCTTC. Translation: CASSRGQGSGYGYTF.

This clonotype was detected a few times. The V call is TRBV18, the J call TRBJ1-2, with TRBD1 identical over 7 bases. CDR1 KGHSH and CDR2 LQKENI come from the germline V gene. The CDR3 has 15 amino acids. Unmatched junction bases numbered 6, after V lost 3 bases and J lost 2 bases. The DNA for the CDR3 is TGTGCCAGCTCACCTGTTCCGGGACAGAACTATGGCTACACCTTC. This gives the protein CASSPVPGQNYGYTF.

This clonotype occurred many times. The J gene is TRBJ1-5, the V gene TRBV12-3 or TRBV12-4; D gene uncertain. The CDR3 is 14 residues long. Trimming pared 4 bases from V and 5 bases from J, leaving 12 bases between. The CDR3 is CASSSVGRDQPQHF. The CDR3 DNA follows: TGTGCCAGCAGTTCAGTTGGGAGAGATCAGCCCCAGCATTTT.

V is TRBV19 and J is TRBJ2-1; the D gene could be TRBD1 or TRBD2 (6 bases each). Germline V gives CDR1 LNHDA, CDR2 SQIVND (reference sequence). The CDR3 is 12 amino acids. V was clipped by 3 bases and J by 9 bases, with 9 bases between them. The CDR3: CASSIRGGEQFF. Written as DNA, the CDR3 is TGTGCCAGTAGTATCAGGGGAGGTGAGCAGTTCTTC.

The J gene is TRBJ2-1, the V gene TRBV6-2 or TRBV6-3, with 8 bases aligning to TRBD2. The V gene's germline CDR1 is MNHEY and CDR2 SVGEGT. There are 19 residues in the CDR3. With 2 bases clipped from V and 8 bases from J, the junction kept 20 bases outside the gene matches. This CDR3 reads CASSYPTGVKRESFDEQFF. CDR3 DNA: TGTGCCAGCAGTTACCCCACGGGGGTCAAGCGGGAGAGTTTTGATGAGCAGTTCTTC.

Regarding this clonotype: The junction departs from the called germline gene at one end, perhaps through a read error. The J gene is TRBJ2-5, the V gene TRBV6-9; D is ambiguous. This CDR3 region has 14 residues. Germline CDR1 reads MNHGY; CDR2 reads SVAAGI. CDR3 nucleotides: TGTGCCAGCAGTTTCTACGGGTACCAAGAGAACCAGTACTTC. Its protein product is CASSFYGYQENQYF.

The chain combines TRBV6-2 or TRBV6-3 with TRBJ2-2; 7 bases are a match to TRBD2. CDR1 and CDR2 (germline): MNHEY, SVGEGT. Losses at the gene ends were 0 bases for V and 1 base for J; bases not matched to a gene: 5. The CDR3 loop spans 17 amino acids. For the CDR3, the DNA is TGTGCCAGCAGTTACTCGACGGTAGCGGGGAACACCGGGGAGCTGTTTTTT. Translated: CASSYSTVAGNTGELFF.

This clonotype was counted many times. The chain has TRBV11-2 and TRBJ2-3; possible D gene TRBD2, 6 bases. Trimming shortened V by 3 bases and J by 3 bases, and 10 bases separated the two germline ends. CDR3 length: 14 residues. Germline CDR1 and CDR2: SGHAT and FQNNGV. CDR3 protein: CASSFGDWTDTQYF. In DNA form, the CDR3 reads TGTGCCAGCAGCTTTGGGGACTGGACAGATACGCAGTATTTT.

This clonotype was counted only a few times. This chain joins TRBV6-6 and TRBJ2-4; tentatively, D is TRBD2 (5 bases). Germline values: CDR1 MNHNY, CDR2 SVGAGI (reference sequence). The CDR3 has 16 residues. Trimming cost V 0 bases and J 7 bases, with 16 bases left between them. This chain's CDR3 is CASSYSRTGLANIQYF. The DNA of the CDR3 is TGTGCCAGCAGTTACTCGCGCACCGGACTTGCGAACATTCAGTACTTC.

At least ten counts were recorded for this clonotype. The gene calls are TRBV12-3 or TRBV12-4 and TRBJ2-2; the D is unclear. Trimming shortened V by 6 bases and J by 3 bases, and 8 bases separated the two germline ends. This CDR3 region has 13 residues. DNA of the CDR3: TGTGCCAGCAGCTATGCCTACACCGGGGAGCTGTTTTTT. Protein product: CASSYAYTGELFF.

This clonotype was observed many times. This chain uses TRBV28 with TRBJ2-5, with D possibly TRBD1 on 5 matching bases. With 6 bases removed from V and 5 bases from J, the gap between germline ends came to 10 bases. This CDR3 contains 12 residues. Germline values: CDR1 MDHEN, CDR2 SYDVKM. The CDR3 DNA is TGTGCCAGCAGCTTAAGGGGTGAGACCCAGTACTTC. The encoded protein is CASSLRGETQYF.

Concerning this clonotype: A much larger clone differs by one base, so this may be a read error. The conserved phenylalanine or tryptophan is not found at the CDR3 terminus, so this likely reflects a read error. CDR3 bases: TGTGCCAGCAGAGAGAGGGGCACAGATACGCAGTATGTT. It codes for CASRERGTDTQYV. This rearrangement joins TRBV14 to TRBJ2-3; D might be TRBD2 (5 bases). V dropped 6 bases and J dropped 1 base, with 8 bases sitting between them. CDR1 SGHDN and CDR2 FVKESK come from the germline V gene. The CDR3 has 13 residues.

The J gene is TRBJ1-2, the V gene TRBV4-1; no firm D call. Trimming removed 0 bases from V and 4 bases from J, with 12 bases in between. CDR3 size: 15 residues. Germline V gene data show CDR1 as MGHRA and CDR2 as YSYEKL. The chain's CDR3 is CASSQDLGVPYGYTF. The CDR3 nucleotides read TGCGCCAGCAGCCAAGATCTGGGTGTCCCCTATGGCTACACCTTC.

The gene calls are TRBV9 and TRBJ2-1, with D possibly being TRBD1 or TRBD2 (6 bases each). This CDR3 comprises 16 residues. Germline CDR1 and CDR2: SGDLS and YYNGEE. V lost 4 bases, J lost 9 bases, and 23 bases lay in between. The CDR3 nucleotides read TGTGCCAGCAGCCCATCGGAGGGCAGGGGAAGAGGTGAGCAGTTCTTC. Translated: CASSPSEGRGRGEQFF.

The rearrangement joins TRBV24-1 to TRBJ1-6; no reliable D call. V gave up 4 bases and J gave up 6 bases, with 6 bases separating them. This CDR3 comprises 13 residues. Germline V CDR1 and CDR2: KGHDR, SFDVKD. CDR3 in DNA: TGTGCCACCAGTGAGGCCAGTAATTCACCCCTCCACTTT. Translating it yields CATSEASNSPLHF.

This clonotype was seen ten or more times. The chain links TRBV29-1 to TRBJ1-1, with D uncertain. Looked up from germline, CDR1 is SQVTM and CDR2 is ANQGSEA. This CDR3 comprises 12 residues. V was cut by 2 bases and J by 6 bases, with 10 bases left in between. The CDR3 sequence: CSVELSNAEAFF. The CDR3 DNA is TGCAGCGTTGAACTCTCTAACGCTGAAGCTTTCTTT.

Only one count was recorded for this clonotype. This chain uses TRBV4-3 with TRBJ2-7, with D possibly TRBD2 on 6 matching bases. The CDR3 extends over 16 amino acids. V was cut by 1 base and J by 6 bases, with 19 bases left in between. The germline gives CDR1 LGHNA, CDR2 YSLEER. The chain's CDR3 is CASSQVRDSLGREQYF. The CDR3 nucleotides read TGCGCCAGCAGCCAAGTCCGGGACTCCCTAGGTCGCGAGCAGTACTTC.